This TCR beta chain came from a study of CD4 T cells in relation to SARS-CoV-2 and coronaviruses. Study background: A couple of subjects were Hispanic; patients were under 10 males and a few females. The HLA restriction of the shared crossreactive spike epitopes was mapped.

Regarding this clone: Its antigen remains unidentified.

The study, taken as a whole, reports: Memory recall responses, not primary responses primed in culture, are what the assay detects.

Clones were read by immunoSEQ multiplex PCR, and TCRdb kept only the in-frame ones, dropping some. The table records 43,000 or so clones, about 80% of them present only once. Germline CDR1 and CDR2: MDHEN and SYDVKM. This CDR3 has 15 amino acids. V dropped 2 bases and J dropped 3 bases, with 11 bases sitting between them. Naive or memory CD4+ cells were cultured 1:1 with T cell-depleted PBMCs plus CEF. The chain couples TRBV28 to TRBJ1-3; weak D call: TRBD1 (6 bases). This receptor was taken from an adult with COVID-19. Material: naive CD4+ T cells from PBMCs, cultured in vitro. The subset is: naive CD4+ T cells isolated by negative enrichment. The CDR3 spells CASSLRGASGNTIYF. CDR3 nucleotide sequence: TGTGCCAGCAGTTTACGGGGGGCTAGTGGAAACACCATATATTTT.